Presented here are 20 T cell receptor beta chains from one specimen sequenced in a study of T cells in narcolepsy. Sequencing was performed with immunoSEQ multiplex PCR; in TCRdb, only in-frame clones are kept and a portion is missing. This sample has around 24,000 clones, with 84% found just once. The specimen was CD45RA- memory CD4+ T cells from PBMCs. The receptors originated from a human donor with narcolepsy.

The rearrangement uses TRBV10-3 and TRBJ1-2; D gene ambiguous. Trimming pared 4 bases from V and 6 bases from J, leaving 6 bases between. Per the germline V gene, CDR1 is ENHRY and CDR2 is SYGVKD. The CDR3 extends over 11 amino acids. The CDR3 DNA follows: TGTGCCATCAGTGGTTTAGATGGCTACACCTTC. Translated: CAISGLDGYTF.

This clone was found once. J is TRBJ1-4 and V is TRBV28; perhaps TRBD1 as D (6 bases). The CDR3 is made up of 18 amino acids. Per the germline V gene, CDR1 is MDHEN and CDR2 is SYDVKM. V lost 6 bases and J lost 0, with 20 bases in between. CDR3 sequence: CASRPGGRGFATNEKLFF. The CDR3 DNA sequence: TGTGCCAGCAGGCCGGGGGGCAGGGGATTTGCAACTAATGAAAAACTGTTTTTT.

V gene TRBV7-6 combines with J gene TRBJ2-3, with 10 bases that match TRBD1. Germline CDR1 and CDR2: SGHVS and FNYEAQ. Trimming took 0 bases from V and 3 from J; bases not matched to a gene: 15. This CDR3 spans 20 amino acids. CDR3 in DNA: TGTGCCAGCAGCTTAGCGCCTCCTTTTGGGACAGGGGCTACAACAGATACGCAGTATTTT. This gives the protein CASSLAPPFGTGATTDTQYF.

The chain carries TRBV5-6 and TRBJ2-3; D gene uncertain. The CDR3 has 12 amino acids. V dropped 5 bases and J dropped 5 bases, with 9 bases sitting between them. Germline V gene sequence: CDR1 SGHDT, CDR2 YYEEEE. This CDR3 is CASRRNLDTQYF. The CDR3 nucleotides are TGTGCCAGCAGACGAAACCTAGATACGCAGTATTTT.

The chain combines TRBV7-6 with TRBJ2-1; possibly TRBD2 for D (5 bases). Germline CDR1 SGHVS, CDR2 FNYEAQ. The CDR3 length is 14 residues. V was cut by 0 bases and J by 3 bases, with 6 bases left in between. The CDR3 loop is CASSLAGVYNEQFF. CDR3 bases: TGTGCCAGCAGCTTAGCCGGGGTCTACAATGAGCAGTTCTTC.

The chain is built from TRBV4-3 and TRBJ2-3; TRBD2 aligns across 10 bases. The CDR3 extends over 15 amino acids. Germline lookup yields CDR1 LGHNA and CDR2 YSLEER. The ends lost 2 bases at V and 2 bases at J; junction bases unmatched: 1. CDR3 in DNA: TGCGCCAGCAGCCAACTAGCGGGAGCCACAGATACGCAGTATTTT. Translating gives CASSQLAGATDTQYF.

The CDR3 region is CASSQDIAGGTDTQYF. CDR3 sequence (DNA): TGTGCCAGCAGCCAAGATATAGCGGGGGGCACAGATACGCAGTATTTT. The chain has TRBV14 and TRBJ2-3; 9 bases are shared with TRBD2. The CDR3 loop spans 16 amino acids. CDR1 is SGHDN, CDR2 FVKESK, per germline. V was pared by 0 bases and J by 1 base, with 2 bases of the junction left unmatched.

The chain has TRBV6-5 and TRBJ1-3, with 7 bases matching TRBD1. V was clipped by 0 bases and J by 2 bases; unmatched bases: 4. The germline V gene encodes CDR1 MNHEY and CDR2 SVGAGI. CDR3 size: 16 residues. The CDR3 region is CASSYSDRTAGNTIYF. CDR3 nucleotide sequence: TGTGCCAGCAGTTACTCGGACAGGACGGCTGGAAACACCATATATTTT.

This rearrangement joins TRBV29-1 to TRBJ2-5; 9 bases line up with TRBD1. The CDR3 loop spans 11 amino acids. The germline gives CDR1 SQVTM, CDR2 ANQGSEA. Germline trimming cut 8 bases from V and 5 bases from J; bases unmatched to any gene: 3. CDR3 protein: CSCDRGETQYF. The DNA for the CDR3 is TGCAGCTGCGACAGGGGGGAGACCCAGTACTTC.

CDR3 sequence: CASTVGSRSLMNTEAFF. The CDR3 DNA is TGTGCCAGCACCGTGGGGTCCAGGAGCCTCATGAACACTGAAGCTTTCTTT. The chain combines TRBV5-4 with TRBJ1-1; D not resolved. The V end was cut by 6 bases, the J end by 0 bases, with 21 bases between. Germline values: CDR1 SGHNT, CDR2 YYREEE (reference sequence). This CDR3 has 17 residues.

This rearrangement joins TRBV5-1 to TRBJ2-7, with TRBD2 matching 11 bases. Germline CDR1 is SGHRS and CDR2 is YFSETQ. The CDR3 covers 16 residues. The V segment lost 4 bases and the J segment 1 base; nucleotides outside the gene matches: 7. CDR3: CASSVLAGGDSYEQYF. CDR3 nucleotides: TGCGCCAGCAGCGTGCTAGCGGGAGGAGATTCCTACGAGCAGTACTTC.

The J gene is TRBJ2-1, the V gene TRBV9, with D possibly matching TRBD1 (5 bases). This CDR3 comprises 15 residues. Trimming shortened V by 0 bases and J by 3 bases, and 10 bases separated the two germline ends. Looked up from germline, CDR1 is SGDLS and CDR2 is YYNGEE. The CDR3 loop reads CASSVGPGLYNEQFF. The CDR3 DNA is TGTGCCAGCAGCGTAGGCCCAGGGCTCTACAATGAGCAGTTCTTC.

V usage is TRBV27 and J usage is TRBJ1-1, with D possibly being TRBD1 (6 bases). CDR3 length: 15 residues. V lost 5 bases to trimming and J lost 7 bases, with 20 bases between them. Per the germline V gene, CDR1 is MNHEY and CDR2 is SMNVEV (reference sequence). This CDR3 is CASSLGTFGGIEAFF. The DNA for the CDR3 is TGTGCCAGCAGTCTGGGGACATTTGGGGGGATTGAAGCTTTCTTT.

This clone has a single count. The chain carries TRBV18 and TRBJ2-7; tentative D call: TRBD2 (5 bases). V lost 6 bases to trimming and J lost 7 bases, with 19 bases between them. The CDR3 has 14 amino acids. Germline V CDR1 and CDR2: KGHSH, LQKENI. CDR3 bases: TGTGCCAGCTCGCAAGGGAGTGGGTCGTGGGAGCAGTACTTC. It translates to CASSQGSGSWEQYF.

The rearrangement uses TRBV28 and TRBJ1-1, with D hard to call. The V and J ends lost 3 bases and 1 base respectively, with 12 bases between them. The CDR3 has 15 residues. Per the germline V gene, CDR1 is MDHEN and CDR2 is SYDVKM. This chain's CDR3 is CASSFVADPNTEAFF. The CDR3, as DNA: TGTGCCAGCAGTTTTGTCGCAGATCCGAACACTGAAGCTTTCTTT.

The V call is TRBV5-6, the J call TRBJ1-3, with D possibly matching TRBD1 (5 bases). V was shortened by 4 bases and J by 2 bases, with 22 bases between the two germline ends. The germline V gene has CDR1 SGHDT and CDR2 YYEEEE. CDR3 length: 18 amino acids. This CDR3 is CASSQRALSGWTGNTIYF. The CDR3 bases are TGTGCCAGCAGCCAAAGGGCGTTGTCAGGGTGGACTGGAAACACCATATATTTT.

This sequence joins TRBV9 and TRBJ2-5; D is unclear. This CDR3 spans 14 amino acids. Germline assignment: CDR1 SGDLS and CDR2 YYNGEE. V was pared by 3 bases and J by 5 bases, with 14 bases between. The CDR3 is CASSAPGGPETQYF. The CDR3 nucleotides are TGTGCCAGCAGCGCCCCCGGCGGCCCTGAGACCCAGTACTTC.

V is TRBV28 and J is TRBJ1-4, with 7 positions matching TRBD1. Germline loops: CDR1 MDHEN, CDR2 SYDVKM. This CDR3 contains 14 residues. Germline trimming cut 3 bases from V and 8 bases from J; bases unmatched to any gene: 6. The CDR3 is CASSLYRGREKLFF. CDR3 coding DNA: TGTGCCAGCAGTTTGTATAGGGGGCGAGAAAAACTGTTTTTT.

The chain couples TRBV27 to TRBJ1-1; 7 positions match TRBD1. Germline-derived CDR1 and CDR2 are MNHEY and SMNVEV (reference sequence). V gave up 6 bases and J gave up 4 bases; unmatched junction bases: 8. This CDR3 has 14 amino acids. The CDR3: CASRSTGVGTEAFF. The CDR3 nucleotides are TGTGCCAGCAGATCTACAGGGGTGGGCACTGAAGCTTTCTTT.

This sequence joins TRBV9 and TRBJ2-1; 14 positions agree with TRBD2. Per germline, CDR1 SGDLS and CDR2 YYNGEE. There are 16 residues in the CDR3. V was pared by 0 bases and J by 9 bases, with 5 bases of the junction left unmatched. Written as DNA, the CDR3 is TGTGCCAGCAGCGTAGCCGGGACTAGCGGGAGAGCTGAGCAGTTCTTC. Protein sequence: CASSVAGTSGRAEQFF.